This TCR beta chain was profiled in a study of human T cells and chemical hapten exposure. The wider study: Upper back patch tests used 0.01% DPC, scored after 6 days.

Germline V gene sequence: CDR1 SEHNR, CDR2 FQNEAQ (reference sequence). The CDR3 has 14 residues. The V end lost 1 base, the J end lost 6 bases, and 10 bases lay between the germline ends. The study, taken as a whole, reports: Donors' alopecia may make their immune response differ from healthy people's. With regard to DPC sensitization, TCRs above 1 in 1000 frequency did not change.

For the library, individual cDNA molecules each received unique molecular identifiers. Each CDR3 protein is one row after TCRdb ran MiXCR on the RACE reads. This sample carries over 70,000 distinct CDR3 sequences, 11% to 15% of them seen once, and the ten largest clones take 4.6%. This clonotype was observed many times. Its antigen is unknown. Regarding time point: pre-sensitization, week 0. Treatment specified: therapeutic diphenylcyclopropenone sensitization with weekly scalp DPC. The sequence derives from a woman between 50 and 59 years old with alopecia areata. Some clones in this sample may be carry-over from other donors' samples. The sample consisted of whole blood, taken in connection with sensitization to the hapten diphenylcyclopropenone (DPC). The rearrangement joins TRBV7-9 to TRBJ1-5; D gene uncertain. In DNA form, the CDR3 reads TGTGCCAGCAGCTTAGACACAAGTTCTCAGCCCCAGCATTTT. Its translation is CASSLDTSSQPQHF.